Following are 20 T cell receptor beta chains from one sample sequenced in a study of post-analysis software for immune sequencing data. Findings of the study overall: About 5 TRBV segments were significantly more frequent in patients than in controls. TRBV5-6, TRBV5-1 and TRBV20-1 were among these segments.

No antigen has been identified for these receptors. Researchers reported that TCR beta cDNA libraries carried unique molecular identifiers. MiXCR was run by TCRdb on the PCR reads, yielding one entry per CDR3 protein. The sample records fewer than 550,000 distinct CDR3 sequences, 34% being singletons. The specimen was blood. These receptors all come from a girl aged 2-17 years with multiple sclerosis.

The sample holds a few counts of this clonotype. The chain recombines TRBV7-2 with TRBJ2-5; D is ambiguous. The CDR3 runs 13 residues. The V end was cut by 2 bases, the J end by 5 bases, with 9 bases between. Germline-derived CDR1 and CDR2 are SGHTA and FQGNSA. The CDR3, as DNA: TGTGCCAGCAGCTTAATTATATTGGAGACCCAGTACTTC. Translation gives CASSLIILETQYF. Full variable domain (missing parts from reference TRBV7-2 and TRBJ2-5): GAGVSQSPSNKVTEKGKDVELRCDPISGHTALYWYRQSLGQGLEFLIYFQGNSAPDKSGLPSDRFSAERTGGSVSTLTIQRTQQEDSAVYLCASSLIILETQYFGPGTRLLVL.

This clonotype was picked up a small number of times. CDR3 sequence reads: CASSPTRGGRTEAFF. CDR3 DNA sequence: TGTGCCAGCAGCCCCACCAGGGGGGGTCGAACTGAAGCTTTCTTT. This chain joins TRBV7-9 and TRBJ1-1; 7 nucleotides match TRBD1. Per germline, CDR1 SEHNR and CDR2 FQNEAQ (reference sequence). The CDR3 covers 15 residues. V shed 5 bases, J shed 5 bases, and the junction held 11 bases outside the gene matches.

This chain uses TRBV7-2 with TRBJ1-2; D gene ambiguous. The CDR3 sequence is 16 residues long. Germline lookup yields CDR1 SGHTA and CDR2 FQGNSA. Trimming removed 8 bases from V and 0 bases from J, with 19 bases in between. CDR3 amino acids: CASHKRASLSNYGYTF. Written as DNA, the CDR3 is TGTGCCAGCCACAAAAGGGCGAGCCTTTCTAACTATGGCTACACCTTC.

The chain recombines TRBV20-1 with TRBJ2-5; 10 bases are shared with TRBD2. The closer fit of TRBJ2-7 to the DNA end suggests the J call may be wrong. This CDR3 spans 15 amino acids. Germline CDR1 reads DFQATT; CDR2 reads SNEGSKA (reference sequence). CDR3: CSASIPSGGHYEQYF. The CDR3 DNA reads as TGCAGTGCTTCCATTCCTAGCGGGGGCCACTACGAGCAGTACTTC.

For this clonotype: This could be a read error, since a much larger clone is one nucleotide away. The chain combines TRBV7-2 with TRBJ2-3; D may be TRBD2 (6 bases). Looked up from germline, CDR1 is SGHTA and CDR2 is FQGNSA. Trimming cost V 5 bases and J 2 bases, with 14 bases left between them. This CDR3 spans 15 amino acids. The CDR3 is CASSVGGENTDTQYF. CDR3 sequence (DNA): TGTGCCAGCAGCGTAGGCGGGGAAAACACAGATACGCAGTATTTT. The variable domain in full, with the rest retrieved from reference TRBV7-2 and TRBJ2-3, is GAGVSQSPSNKVTEKGKDVELRCDPISGHTALYWYRQSLGQGLEFLIYFQGNSAPDKSGLPSDRFSAERTGGSVSTLTIQRTQQEDSAVYLCASSVGGENTDTQYFGPGTRLTVL.

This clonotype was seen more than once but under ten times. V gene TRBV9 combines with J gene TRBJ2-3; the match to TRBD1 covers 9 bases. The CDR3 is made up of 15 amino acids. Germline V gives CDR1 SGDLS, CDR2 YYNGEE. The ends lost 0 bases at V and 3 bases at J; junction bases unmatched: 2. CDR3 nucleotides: TGTGCCAGCAGCGTAGAAGGGACAGGGACAGATACGCAGTATTTT. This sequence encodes CASSVEGTGTDTQYF.

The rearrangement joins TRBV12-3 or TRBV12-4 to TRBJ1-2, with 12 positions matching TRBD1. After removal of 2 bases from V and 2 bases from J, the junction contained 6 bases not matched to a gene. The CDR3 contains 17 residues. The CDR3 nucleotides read TGTGCCAGCAGTTTAATGGGACAGGGGGCTAAAAACTATGGCTACACCTTC. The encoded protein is CASSLMGQGAKNYGYTF.

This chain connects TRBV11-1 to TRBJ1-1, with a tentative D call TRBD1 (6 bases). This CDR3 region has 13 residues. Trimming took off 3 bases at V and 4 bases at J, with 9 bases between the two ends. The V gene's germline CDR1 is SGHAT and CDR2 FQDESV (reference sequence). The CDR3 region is CASSFRGRTEAFF. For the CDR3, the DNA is TGTGCCAGCAGCTTCAGGGGACGCACTGAAGCTTTCTTT.

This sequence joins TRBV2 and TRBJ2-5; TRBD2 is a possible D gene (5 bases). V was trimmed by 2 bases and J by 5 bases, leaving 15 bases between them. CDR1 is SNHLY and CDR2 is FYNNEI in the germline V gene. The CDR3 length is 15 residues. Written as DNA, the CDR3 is TGTGCCAGCAGTGAACGGCGGGCCTCGGGGGAGACCCAGTACTTC. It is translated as CASSERRASGETQYF.

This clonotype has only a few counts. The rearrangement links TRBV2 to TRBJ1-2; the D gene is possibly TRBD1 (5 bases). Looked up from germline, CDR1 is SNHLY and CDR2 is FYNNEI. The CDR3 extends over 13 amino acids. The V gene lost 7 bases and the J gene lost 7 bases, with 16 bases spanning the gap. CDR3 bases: TGTGCCAGCATCACAGAGAGGGGATCTGGCTACACCTTC. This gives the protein CASITERGSGYTF.

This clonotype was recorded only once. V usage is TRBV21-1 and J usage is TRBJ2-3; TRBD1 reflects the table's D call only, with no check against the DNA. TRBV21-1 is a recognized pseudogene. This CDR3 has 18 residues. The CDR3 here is CASSKRGTESRSTDTQYF. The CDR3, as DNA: TGTGCCAGCAGCAAACGTGGGACAGAGTCCCGTAGCACAGATACGCAGTATTTT.

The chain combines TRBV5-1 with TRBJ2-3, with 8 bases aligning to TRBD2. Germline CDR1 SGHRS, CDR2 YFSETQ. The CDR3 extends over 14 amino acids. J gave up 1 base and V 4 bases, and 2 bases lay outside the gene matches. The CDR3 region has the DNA TGCGCCAGCAGCGCGGGGGGCCGCACAGATACGCAGTATTTT. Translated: CASSAGGRTDTQYF.

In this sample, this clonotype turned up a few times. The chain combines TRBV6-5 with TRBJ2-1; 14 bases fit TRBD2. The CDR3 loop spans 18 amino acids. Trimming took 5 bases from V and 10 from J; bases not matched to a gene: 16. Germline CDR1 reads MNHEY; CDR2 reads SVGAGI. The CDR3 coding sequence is TGTGCCAGCAGTCCTGCTAAGGGACTAGCGGGGGCACGCAACGAGCAGTTCTTC. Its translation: CASSPAKGLAGARNEQFF.

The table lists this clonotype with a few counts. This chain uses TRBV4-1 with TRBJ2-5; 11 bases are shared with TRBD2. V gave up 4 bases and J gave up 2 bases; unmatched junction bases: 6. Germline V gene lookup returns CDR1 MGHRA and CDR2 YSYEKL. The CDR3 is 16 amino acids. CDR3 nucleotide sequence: TGCGCCAGCAGCCGAGATAGCGGGGGGGATCAAGAGACCCAGTACTTC. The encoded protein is CASSRDSGGDQETQYF.

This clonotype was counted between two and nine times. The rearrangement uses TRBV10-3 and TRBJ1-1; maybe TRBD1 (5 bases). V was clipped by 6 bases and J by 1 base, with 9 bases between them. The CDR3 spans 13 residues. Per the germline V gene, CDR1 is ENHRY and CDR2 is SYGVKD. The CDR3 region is CAISDRPNTEAFF. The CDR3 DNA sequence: TGTGCCATCAGCGACAGACCGAACACTGAAGCTTTCTTT.

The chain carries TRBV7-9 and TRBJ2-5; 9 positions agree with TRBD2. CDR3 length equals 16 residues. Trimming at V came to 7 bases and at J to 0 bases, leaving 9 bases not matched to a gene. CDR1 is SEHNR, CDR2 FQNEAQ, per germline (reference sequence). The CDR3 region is CASTRFLAGYQETQYF. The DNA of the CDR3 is TGTGCCAGCACCCGATTCCTAGCGGGGTACCAAGAGACCCAGTACTTC.

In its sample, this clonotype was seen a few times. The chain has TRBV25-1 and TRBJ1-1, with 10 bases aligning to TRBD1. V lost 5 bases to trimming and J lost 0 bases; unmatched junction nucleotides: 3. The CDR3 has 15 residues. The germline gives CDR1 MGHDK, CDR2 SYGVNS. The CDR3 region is CASSKDRGLNTEAFF. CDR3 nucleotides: TGTGCCAGCAGTAAGGACAGGGGGTTGAACACTGAAGCTTTCTTT. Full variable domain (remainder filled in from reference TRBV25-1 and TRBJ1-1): EADIYQTPRYLVIGTGKKITLECSQTMGHDKMYWYQQDPGMELHLIHYSYGVNSTEKGDLSSESTVSRIRTEHFPLTLESARPSHTSQYLCASSKDRGLNTEAFFGQGTRLTVV.

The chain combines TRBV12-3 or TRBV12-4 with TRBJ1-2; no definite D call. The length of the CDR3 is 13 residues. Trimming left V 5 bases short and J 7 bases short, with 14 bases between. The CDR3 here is CASSAGWQAGYTF. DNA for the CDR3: TGTGCCAGCAGTGCCGGATGGCAGGCTGGCTACACCTTC.

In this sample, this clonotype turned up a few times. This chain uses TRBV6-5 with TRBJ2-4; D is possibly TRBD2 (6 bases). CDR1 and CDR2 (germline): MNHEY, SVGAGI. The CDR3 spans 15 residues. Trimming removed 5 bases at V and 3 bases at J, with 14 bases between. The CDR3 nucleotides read TGTGCCAGCAGTAGCCCCGGGGGTGGCAAAAACATTCAGTACTTC. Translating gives CASSSPGGGKNIQYF.

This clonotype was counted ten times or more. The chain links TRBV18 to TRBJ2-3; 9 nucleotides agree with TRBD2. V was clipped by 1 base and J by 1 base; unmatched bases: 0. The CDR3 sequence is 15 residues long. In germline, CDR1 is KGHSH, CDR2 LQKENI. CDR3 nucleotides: TGTGCCAGCTCACCACTAGCGGGGGGCACAGATACGCAGTATTTT. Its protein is CASSPLAGGTDTQYF.